These 31 T cell receptor beta chains were sequenced from one sample in a study of blood T cell repertoires in COVID-19. Measured with immunoSEQ multiplex PCR; TCRdb has only the in-frame clones, and not every one. This table holds approximately 200,000 clones, about 85% found once. The material sequenced was PBMCs or T cells enriched from blood (not recorded which). All receptors derive from a man in his forties or fifties who had recovered from COVID-19.

The sample holds one count of this clone. This chain uses TRBV7-9 with TRBJ1-1; possibly TRBD1 for D (5 bases). Germline V gene lookup returns CDR1 SEHNR and CDR2 FQNEAQ (reference sequence). V was pared by 10 bases and J by 4 bases, with 16 bases between. The CDR3 is 13 amino acids. The CDR3: CATGGLLGTEAFF. In DNA form, the CDR3 reads TGTGCCACCGGGGGACTTTTAGGCACTGAAGCTTTCTTT.

This chain connects TRBV6-2 or TRBV6-3 to TRBJ2-1; weak D call: TRBD1 (5 bases). Trimming removed 2 bases from V and 6 bases from J, with 5 bases in between. The CDR3 contains 12 residues. CDR1 MNHEY and CDR2 SVGEGT come from the germline V gene. The CDR3 sequence is CASSYRGNEQFF. The CDR3 DNA follows: TGTGCCAGCAGTTACAGGGGCAATGAGCAGTTCTTC.

The chain carries TRBV7-9 and TRBJ2-1; the D is unclear. Trimming left V 4 bases short and J 0 bases short, with 4 bases between. The CDR3 has 13 residues. Germline V gene lookup returns CDR1 SEHNR and CDR2 FQNEAQ (reference sequence). The CDR3 coding sequence is TGTGCCAGCAGCTCTCCCTCCTACAATGAGCAGTTCTTC. This sequence encodes CASSSPSYNEQFF.

The V call is TRBV7-3, the J call TRBJ1-1, with 7 nucleotides matching TRBD1. J lost 4 bases, V lost 5 bases, and 10 bases had no gene match. The germline gives CDR1 SGHTA, CDR2 FQGTGA. This CDR3 has 15 amino acids. CDR3 residues: CASSPTGLAITEAFF. The CDR3 bases are TGTGCCAGCAGCCCGACAGGGCTAGCGATCACTGAAGCTTTCTTT.

The CDR3 DNA is TGTGCCAGCAGCTTACAGGGACTTGGGGCCAACGTCCTGACTTTC. It codes for CASSLQGLGANVLTF. The chain carries TRBV7-3 and TRBJ2-6; a weak D match, TRBD2 (6 bases). The CDR3 extends over 15 amino acids. Germline CDR1 reads SGHTA; CDR2 reads FQGTGA. Trimming took 2 bases from V and 3 from J, leaving 8 bases between them.

The chain couples TRBV2 to TRBJ1-2, with D unclear. CDR1 and CDR2 from the germline V gene are SNHLY and FYNNEI. V lost 7 bases and J 3 bases, leaving 18 bases between the germline ends. The CDR3 loop spans 15 amino acids. As DNA, the CDR3 is TGTGCCAGCACTCCCCATTCGGGAGGGCACTATGGCTACACCTTC. Translating it yields CASTPHSGGHYGYTF.

This chain links TRBV6-2 or TRBV6-3 with TRBJ1-5, with 9 bases lining up with TRBD1. V gave up 5 bases and J gave up 1 base; unmatched junction bases: 15. The CDR3 has 19 amino acids. CDR1 and CDR2 (germline): MNHEY, SVGEGT. This CDR3 is CASSRTGTGISPSNQPQHF. The CDR3 nucleotides are TGTGCCAGCAGTCGCACCGGGACAGGGATATCGCCCAGCAATCAGCCCCAGCATTTT.

The chain is built from TRBV6-4 and TRBJ2-7; TRBD1 agrees at 8 bases. This CDR3 is 13 amino acids long. V lost 3 bases and J lost 6; bases outside the gene matches: 4. Germline values: CDR1 MRHNA, CDR2 SNTAGT. The CDR3, as DNA: TGTGCCAGCAGTGAAGGGACAGGTTCCGAGCAGTACTTC. It encodes CASSEGTGSEQYF.

The V call is TRBV9, the J call TRBJ2-7; the D gene is possibly TRBD2 (6 bases). V was shortened by 2 bases and J by 0 bases, with 9 bases between the two germline ends. Germline lookup yields CDR1 SGDLS and CDR2 YYNGEE. This CDR3 has 14 residues. The CDR3 reads CASSVTGSSYEQYF. CDR3 coding DNA: TGTGCCAGCAGCGTGACCGGGAGCTCCTACGAGCAGTACTTC. Supplemented by reference TRBV9 and TRBJ2-7, the full variable domain reads DSGVTQTPKHLITATGQRVTLRCSPRSGDLSVYWYQQSLDQGLQFLIQYYNGEERAKGNILERFSAQQFPDLHSELNLSSLELGDSALYFCASSVTGSSYEQYFGPGTRLTVT.

J is TRBJ2-1 and V is TRBV10-3, with 7 bases identical to TRBD2. V lost 4 bases, J lost 8 bases, and 20 bases stayed unmatched. Germline assignment: CDR1 ENHRY and CDR2 SYGVKD. The CDR3 spans 18 residues. CDR3 sequence: CAISGTLGGSFLHHEQFF. The DNA for the CDR3 is TGTGCCATCAGTGGTACCCTTGGCGGGAGCTTTCTTCATCATGAGCAGTTCTTC.

This chain joins TRBV5-8 and TRBJ1-2; D perhaps matches TRBD1 (6 bases). The CDR3 totals 13 residues. The V gene lost 3 bases and the J gene lost 8 bases, with 14 bases spanning the gap. From germline, CDR1 is SGHTS and CDR2 YDEGEE. CDR3 DNA: TGTGCCAGCAGCTCAGTGAGGGGGAGCGGCTACACCTTC. It encodes CASSSVRGSGYTF.

J is TRBJ2-3 and V is TRBV29-1; 9 bases are shared with TRBD2. Germline CDR1 and CDR2: SQVTM and ANQGSEA. The CDR3 is made up of 13 amino acids. Trimming cost V 6 bases and J 6 bases; bases outside gene matches: 7. The CDR3 sequence: CSVAGGFSDTQYF. The DNA of the CDR3 is TGCAGCGTAGCGGGAGGTTTTTCGGATACGCAGTATTTT.

This rearrangement joins TRBV28 to TRBJ1-2; 11 positions agree with TRBD1. This CDR3 is built from 16 residues. The ends lost 6 bases at V and 2 bases at J; junction bases unmatched: 8. The V gene's germline CDR1 is MDHEN and CDR2 SYDVKM. The CDR3 coding sequence is TGTGCCAGCAGCCTCGTCGGGACAGGGGGGAACTATGGCTACACCTTC. Translating it yields CASSLVGTGGNYGYTF.

The chain links TRBV9 to TRBJ2-3; no reliable D call. The CDR3 length is 13 residues. Germline CDR1 SGDLS, CDR2 YYNGEE. The V and J ends lost 0 bases and 2 bases respectively, with 4 bases between them. The DNA of the CDR3 is TGTGCCAGCAGCGTAGTATCCACAGATACGCAGTATTTT. Its protein product is CASSVVSTDTQYF.

CDR3 nucleotide sequence: TGTGCCACCAGTGATACGGGAGGATCCTACGAGCAGTACTTC. Translated: CATSDTGGSYEQYF. V usage is TRBV24-1 and J usage is TRBJ2-7; TRBD2 matches 7 bases. V was clipped by 3 bases and J by 1 base; unmatched bases: 2. CDR1 is KGHDR, CDR2 SFDVKD, per germline. CDR3 length: 14 residues.

This rearrangement joins TRBV7-9 to TRBJ2-2, with TRBD2 identical over 10 bases. CDR1 and CDR2 from the germline V gene are SEHNR and FQNEAQ (reference sequence). The CDR3 contains 15 residues. Trimming cost V 5 bases and J 6 bases; bases outside gene matches: 6. As DNA, the CDR3 is TGTGCCAGCAGCCTGAAGCGGGAGGGACCCGGGGAGCTGTTTTTT. It codes for CASSLKREGPGELFF.

A word on this clone: This clone may be a read error of a much larger clone one base away. This chain joins TRBV6-4 and TRBJ2-3, with 7 bases identical to TRBD2. Trimming took 2 bases from V and 2 from J; bases not matched to a gene: 1. Germline CDR1 and CDR2: MRHNA and SNTAGT. The CDR3 sequence is 14 residues long. This CDR3 is CASSDGRATDTQYF. The CDR3 bases are TGTGCCAGCAGTGACGGGAGGGCCACAGATACGCAGTATTTT.

The rearrangement joins TRBV7-8 to TRBJ2-5, with a tentative D call TRBD1 (6 bases). This CDR3 is 18 amino acids long. Germline V lookup: CDR1 SGHVS, CDR2 FQNEAQ. Trimming shortened V by 5 bases and J by 0 bases, and 22 bases separated the two germline ends. As DNA, the CDR3 is TGTGCCAGCAGCCACCCCACGGGTCACAGGGCGTACCAAGAGACCCAGTACTTC. Protein sequence: CASSHPTGHRAYQETQYF.

This chain connects TRBV28 to TRBJ2-3, with TRBD1 matching 7 bases. Germline V gene data show CDR1 as MDHEN and CDR2 as SYDVKM. The V and J ends lost 7 bases and 7 bases, in that order; junction bases with no gene match: 11. The CDR3 spans 14 residues. CDR3 residues: CASNTGARINTQYF. The CDR3, as DNA: TGTGCCAGCAATACAGGGGCACGCATAAATACGCAGTATTTT.

The chain couples TRBV20-1 to TRBJ2-7; TRBD1 matches 10 bases. The CDR3 runs 14 residues. J lost 4 bases, V lost 3 bases, and 6 bases had no gene match. The germline V gene has CDR1 DFQATT and CDR2 SNEGSKA (reference sequence). CDR3 protein: CSASIGTGEYEQYF. In DNA form, the CDR3 reads TGCAGTGCTAGTATTGGGACAGGGGAGTACGAGCAGTACTTC.

The chain recombines TRBV28 with TRBJ2-2; 9 positions match TRBD1. V lost 5 bases to trimming and J lost 3 bases; unmatched junction nucleotides: 4. The CDR3 length is 15 residues. Germline V gives CDR1 MDHEN, CDR2 SYDVKM. CDR3 loop: CASSLRDRDTGELFF. CDR3 in DNA: TGTGCCAGCAGTCTACGGGACAGGGACACCGGGGAGCTGTTTTTT.

This clone has just one count. CDR3 loop: CASSQDSGQGREQYF. CDR3 DNA sequence: TGCGCCAGCAGCCAAGATTCGGGACAGGGTCGCGAGCAGTACTTC. This chain connects TRBV4-1 to TRBJ2-7, with 9 nucleotides matching TRBD1. CDR1 is MGHRA and CDR2 is YSYEKL in the germline V gene. This CDR3 region has 15 residues. The trim removed 0 bases at V and 6 bases at J, leaving 6 bases unmatched.

V usage is TRBV28 and J usage is TRBJ1-1; 8 nucleotides align to TRBD1. Germline values: CDR1 MDHEN, CDR2 SYDVKM. The CDR3 is 17 amino acids. The trim removed 6 bases at V and 0 bases at J, leaving 12 bases unmatched. This chain's CDR3 is CASSLTSGQGVNTEAFF. CDR3 bases: TGTGCCAGCAGCCTGACCTCTGGACAGGGAGTGAACACTGAAGCTTTCTTT.

This sequence joins TRBV25-1 and TRBJ1-3; perhaps TRBD1 as D (5 bases). The V gene's germline CDR1 is MGHDK and CDR2 SYGVNS. The length of the CDR3 is 14 residues. Trimming left V 2 bases short and J 4 bases short, with 9 bases between. The CDR3 region has the DNA TGTGCCAGCAGTGAAAAGGGGTTAGGAAACACCATATATTTT. Translated: CASSEKGLGNTIYF.

The genes are TRBV29-1 and TRBJ2-5; TRBD1 aligns across 10 bases. Germline V gene lookup returns CDR1 SQVTM and CDR2 ANQGSEA. Trimming took 6 bases from V and 1 from J; bases not matched to a gene: 5. CDR3 size: 14 residues. The CDR3 region is CSVGGTGVQETQYF. In DNA form, the CDR3 reads TGCAGCGTGGGGGGGACAGGGGTCCAAGAGACCCAGTACTTC.

CDR3 bases: TGTGCCAGCAGCGCCGACGGCAGGGCCGACACTGAAGCTTTCTTT. The encoded protein is CASSADGRADTEAFF. The V and J genes are TRBV9 and TRBJ1-1, with D tentatively TRBD1 (5 bases). The CDR3 has 15 amino acids. Trimming shortened V by 3 bases and J by 3 bases, and 15 bases separated the two germline ends. Germline V gene sequence: CDR1 SGDLS, CDR2 YYNGEE.

The chain links TRBV7-2 to TRBJ2-7; D may be TRBD1 (6 bases). The CDR3 has 17 residues. Germline values: CDR1 SGHTA, CDR2 FQGNSA. The ends were cut back, 5 bases at V and 0 bases at J, with 20 bases in the middle. The CDR3 protein is CASSHWGRQASSYEQYF. CDR3 in DNA: TGTGCCAGCAGCCATTGGGGCCGACAGGCAAGCTCCTACGAGCAGTACTTC. The full variable domain, with the rest looked up from reference TRBV7-2 and TRBJ2-7, is GAGVSQSPSNKVTEKGKDVELRCDPISGHTALYWYRQSLGQGLEFLIYFQGNSAPDKSGLPSDRFSAERTGGSVSTLTIQRTQQEDSAVYLCASSHWGRQASSYEQYFGPGTRLTVT.

V is TRBV30 and J is TRBJ2-1; 8 positions match TRBD2. Trimming took 1 base from V and 6 from J; bases not matched to a gene: 5. CDR1 and CDR2 from the germline V gene are GTSNPN and SVGIG (reference sequence). The CDR3 sequence is 14 residues long. CDR3 sequence: CAWSGRLAINEQFF. Written as DNA, the CDR3 is TGTGCCTGGAGTGGTAGACTAGCGATCAATGAGCAGTTCTTC.

V usage is TRBV28 and J usage is TRBJ2-1; TRBD2 agrees at 10 bases. Losses at the gene ends were 6 bases for V and 0 bases for J; bases not matched to a gene: 2. CDR1 and CDR2 from the germline V gene are MDHEN and SYDVKM. The CDR3 length is 15 residues. CDR3 bases: TGTGCCAGCAGGCTAGCGGGAGCCTCCTACAATGAGCAGTTCTTC. This gives the protein CASRLAGASYNEQFF.

The rearrangement joins TRBV19 to TRBJ2-1; 8 positions match TRBD2. Germline trimming cut 5 bases from V and 4 bases from J; bases unmatched to any gene: 4. The germline V gene has CDR1 LNHDA and CDR2 SQIVND (reference sequence). CDR3 size: 14 residues. CDR3 sequence: CASSPGGGYNEQFF. The CDR3 DNA follows: TGTGCCAGTAGTCCCGGGGGGGGGTACAATGAGCAGTTCTTC.

J is TRBJ1-6 and V is TRBV7-2; D is unresolved. The ends were cut back, 7 bases at V and 6 bases at J, with 19 bases in the middle. From germline, CDR1 is SGHTA and CDR2 FQGNSA. This CDR3 comprises 16 residues. The CDR3 spells CASTSPVGYGNSPLHF. In nucleotides, the CDR3 is TGTGCCAGCACCTCCCCCGTGGGCTACGGTAATTCACCCCTCCACTTT.